This TCR beta chain was obtained from a study of beta chain features in type 1 diabetes. The study's findings and limits: At VDJ recombination sites, type 1 diabetes patients had fewer insertions and more deleted nucleotides.

Investigators reverse transcribed all isolated RNA, so they sequenced expressed TCRB transcripts. Assay used: immunoSEQ multiplex PCR; TCRdb lists only in-frame clones, some missing. This sample has hundreds of thousands of clones, with 15% to 17% found just once. As to this clone: What it recognizes is unknown.

What was sequenced was naive CD4+ T cells from blood. The origin of this receptor is a man in his late teens or twenties in good health.

CDR3 nucleotides: TGTGCCAGCAGCGGGAGACAGGGTTCGGCCCGTACAGATACGCAGTATTTT. Translation: CASSGRQGSARTDTQYF. This rearrangement joins TRBV9 to TRBJ2-3; TRBD1 aligns across 7 bases. J lost 3 bases, V lost 3 bases, and 13 bases had no gene match. The CDR3 loop spans 17 amino acids. From germline, CDR1 is SGDLS and CDR2 YYNGEE.